This record looks at one TCR beta chain sequence and its context. Antigen unknown. The identical CDR3 is also encoded by other nucleotide sequences in the sample. This specimen comes from a study of shared clonotypes between healthy human individuals. Notes on the study in general: Naive CD4 clonotypes were shared across several donors at around 5.4%. Donors were few, which limited the genetic and exposure-history diversity represented.

Assay used: immunoSEQ multiplex PCR; TCRdb lists only in-frame clones, some missing. The table shows some 2.3 million clones, with just over 90% occurring only once. CDR1 and CDR2 from the germline V gene are SGHRS and YFSETQ. The CDR3 runs to 15 residues. The V and J ends lost 0 bases and 2 bases respectively, with 11 bases between them. V gene TRBV5-1 combines with J gene TRBJ1-1, with a possible D match to TRBD1 (5 bases). This TCR was recovered from a man aged 18 to 30 in good health. Some clones in this sample may be carry-over from other donors' samples. Sequenced: naive CD4+ T cells from PBMCs. Indicated subset: CD45RA+ positively selected. In nucleotides, the CDR3 is TGCGCCAGCAGCTTGGAGGCGGGGGGTAACACTGAAGCTTTCTTT. Translation: CASSLEAGGNTEAFF. Complete variable domain (other parts from reference TRBV5-1 and TRBJ1-1): KAGVTQTPRYLIKTRGQQVTLSCSPISGHRSVSWYQQTPGQGLQFLFEYFSETQRNKGNFPGRFSGRQFSNSRSEMNVSTLELGDSALYLCASSLEAGGNTEAFFGQGTRLTVV.